The T cell receptor beta chain described here comes from a study of blood T cell repertoires in COVID-19. This table comes from immunoSEQ multiplex PCR, and its TCRdb copy is limited to in-frame clones, with some not included. The sample contains under 400,000 clones, 89% of which appear only once. Germline CDR1 and CDR2: MNHEY and SVGAGI. V was pared by 6 bases and J by 0 bases, with 8 bases of the junction left unmatched. The CDR3 contains 15 residues. The TCR comes from an older woman with COVID-19, enrolled during active disease. The chain combines TRBV6-5 with TRBJ2-7, with 7 nucleotides matching TRBD1. Sequences were obtained from peripheral blood. Here the CDR3 DNA reads TGTGCCAGCAGCCGAGACAGGGACGGCTCCTACGAGCAGTACTTC. It specifies CASSRDRDGSYEQYF.